Sequencing of this T cell receptor beta chain was carried out in a study of cytomegalovirus exposure and HLA in healthy donors. The PCR was carried out with 60 Vbeta primers and 13 Jbeta primers. Profiling relied on immunoSEQ multiplex PCR, and the TCRdb table lists in-frame clones only, not all of them. This table has 100,000 to 150,000 clones, roughly four fifths appearing once. The CDR3 is 15 residues long. The receptor was derived from a woman aged 40 to 55 in good health and CMV-seropositive. Specimen: PBMCs. V usage is TRBV21-1 and J usage is TRBJ2-1; no DNA check was done on the table's D call, TRBD2. TRBV21-1 is labeled a pseudogene. Written as DNA, the CDR3 is TGTGCCAGCAGCACCCACTTTAGCTCCTACAATGAGCAGTTCTTC. Encoded protein: CASSTHFSSYNEQFF.